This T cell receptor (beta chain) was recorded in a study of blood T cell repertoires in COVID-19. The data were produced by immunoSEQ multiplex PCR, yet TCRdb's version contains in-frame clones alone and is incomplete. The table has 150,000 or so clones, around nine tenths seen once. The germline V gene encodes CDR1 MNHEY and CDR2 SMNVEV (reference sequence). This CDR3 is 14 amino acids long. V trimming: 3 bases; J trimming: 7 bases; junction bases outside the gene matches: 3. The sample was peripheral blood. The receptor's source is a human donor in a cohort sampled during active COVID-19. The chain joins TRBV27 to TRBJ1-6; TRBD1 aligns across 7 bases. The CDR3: CASSFSGGNSPLHF. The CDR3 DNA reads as TGTGCCAGCAGTTTTTCAGGGGGGAATTCACCCCTCCACTTT.